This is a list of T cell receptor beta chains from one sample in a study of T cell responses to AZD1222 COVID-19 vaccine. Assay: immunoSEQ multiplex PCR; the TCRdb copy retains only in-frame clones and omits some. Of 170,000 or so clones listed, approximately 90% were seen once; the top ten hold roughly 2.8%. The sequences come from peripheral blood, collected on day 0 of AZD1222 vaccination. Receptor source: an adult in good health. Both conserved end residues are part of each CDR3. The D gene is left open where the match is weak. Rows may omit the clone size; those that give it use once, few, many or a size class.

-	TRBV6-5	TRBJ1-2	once	TGTGCCAGCAGCCTCGAGGCTAACTATGGCTACACCTTC	CASSLEANYGYTF
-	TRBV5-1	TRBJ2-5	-	TGCGCCAGCAGCTTCGCGGGGATTCAAGAGACCCAGTACTTC	CASSFAGIQETQYF
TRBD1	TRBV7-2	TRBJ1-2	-	TGTGCCAGCAGCCCCGGGACAGGGGACTATGGCTACACCTTC	CASSPGTGDYGYTF
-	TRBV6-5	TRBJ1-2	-	TGTGCCAGCAGTTTCGGGTCGGGAGGCGGCTACACCTTC	CASSFGSGGGYTF
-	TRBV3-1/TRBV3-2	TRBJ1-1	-	TGTGCCAGCAGCCTGCCAAATCACGTCGCTGAAGCTTTCTTT	CASSLPNHVAEAFF
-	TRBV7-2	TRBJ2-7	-	TGTGCCAGCAGCTTAGCCGGCTTAGAGTACGAGCAGTACTTC	CASSLAGLEYEQYF
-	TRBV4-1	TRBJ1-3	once	TGCGCCAGCAGCCAAGATCTGGACAAAGCGGGAAACACCATATATTTT	CASSQDLDKAGNTIYF
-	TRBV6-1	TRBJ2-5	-	TGTGCCAGCAGTGAAATGACGGGGGCCCAAGAGACCCAGTACTTC	CASSEMTGAQETQYF
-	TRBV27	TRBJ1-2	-	TGTGCCAGCGCTCCCATCCCGGCCTATGGCTACACCTTC	CASAPIPAYGYTF
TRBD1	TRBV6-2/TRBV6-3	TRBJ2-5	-	TGTGCCAGCAGTAGGGACAGCGCCCAAGAGACCCAGTACTTC	CASSRDSAQETQYF
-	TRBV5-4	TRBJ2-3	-	TGTGCCAGCAGCTTGAAAGGGGCGGGGACAGATACGCAGTATTTT	CASSLKGAGTDTQYF
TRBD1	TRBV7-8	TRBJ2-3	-	TGTGCCAGCAGCTGGGACAGCCTCACAGATACGCAGTATTTT	CASSWDSLTDTQYF
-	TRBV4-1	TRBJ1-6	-	TGCGCCAGCAGCCAAGACACAACCCTCAATTCACCCCTCCACTTT	CASSQDTTLNSPLHF
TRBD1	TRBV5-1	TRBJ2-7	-	TGCGCCAGCAGCCAGGGACAGGGGACCTCCTACGAGCAGTACTTC	CASSQGQGTSYEQYF
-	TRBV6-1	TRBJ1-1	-	TGTGCCAGCAGTGATCGGCCCCAATCCGGGAGGGGGATGAACACTGAAGCTTTCTTT	CASSDRPQSGRGMNTEAFF
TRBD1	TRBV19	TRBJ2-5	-	TGTGCCAGTAGTTTGACAGGGTACGAGACCCAGTACTTC	CASSLTGYETQYF
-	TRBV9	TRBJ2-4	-	TGTGCCAGCAGCGTAGACCCTCCTCGGGGGGCCAAAAACATTCAGTACTTC	CASSVDPPRGAKNIQYF
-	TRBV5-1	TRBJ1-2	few	TGCGCCAGCAGCCAGGAAAACTATGGCTACACCTTC	CASSQENYGYTF
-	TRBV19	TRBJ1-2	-	TGTGCCAGTAGTTCGGGGGGCGAGGCCTATGGCTACACCTTC	CASSSGGEAYGYTF
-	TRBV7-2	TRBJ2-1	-	TGTGCCAGCAGCTTACCGGCGGGGCCGCCTAAGAGCGATGAGCAGTTCTTC	CASSLPAGPPKSDEQFF
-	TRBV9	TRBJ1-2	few	TGTGCCAGCAGCGTCCGGGTCTCCTATGGCTACACCTTC	CASSVRVSYGYTF
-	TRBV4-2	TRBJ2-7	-	TGTGCCAGCAGCCAAGATGACCCTTCGGGCGAGCAGTACTTC	CASSQDDPSGEQYF
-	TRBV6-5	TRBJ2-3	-	TGTGCCAGCAGTTACTCGTTTGCGGGACCCACAGATACGCAGTATTTT	CASSYSFAGPTDTQYF
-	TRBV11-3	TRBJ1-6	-	TGTGCCAGCAGCTTAAATCCTTCACCCCTCCACTTT	CASSLNPSPLHF
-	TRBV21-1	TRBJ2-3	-	TGTGCCAGCAGCAAAAAGTCAGAGGGGGGGGATACGCAGTATTTT	CASSKKSEGGDTQYF
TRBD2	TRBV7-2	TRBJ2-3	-	TGTGCCAGCAGTGAGCGGGGGGGCTGGACAGATACGCAGTATTTT	CASSERGGWTDTQYF
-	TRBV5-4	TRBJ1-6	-	TGTGCCAGCAGCTTGTACATGGGCTCCTATAATTCACCCCTCCACTTT	CASSLYMGSYNSPLHF
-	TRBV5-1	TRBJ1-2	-	TGCGCCAGCAGCTTGGAATCGCCCTCAGGGGCCTCGCACGGCTACACCTTC	CASSLESPSGASHGYTF
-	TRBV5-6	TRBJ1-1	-	TGTGCCAGCAGATCTAATAGGCGGGGGGAGAGGACTGAAGCTTTCTTT	CASRSNRRGERTEAFF
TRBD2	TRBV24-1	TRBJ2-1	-	TGTGCCACCAGGGGACTAGCTCAAGGTGAGCAGTTCTTC	CATRGLAQGEQFF
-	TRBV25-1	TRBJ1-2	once	TGTGCCAGCAGTGACTTAAGTCCCCCCCCCGAAGGTGGCTATGGCTACACCTTC	CASSDLSPPPEGGYGYTF
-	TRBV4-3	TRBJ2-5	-	TGCGCCAGCAGTGGACAAGAGACCCAGTACTTC	CASSGQETQYF
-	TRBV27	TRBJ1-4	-	TGTGCCAGCAGTTTTTCCAGGGCCCACTCACAGGGTGAAAAACTGTTTTTT	CASSFSRAHSQGEKLFF
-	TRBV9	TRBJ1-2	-	TGTGCCAGCAGCGCTTGGATATATGGCTACACCTTC	CASSAWIYGYTF
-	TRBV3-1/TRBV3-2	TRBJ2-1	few	TGTGCCAGCAGCCAGGGTTACCAGCTTTACAATGAGCAGTTCTTC	CASSQGYQLYNEQFF